This T cell receptor (beta chain) derives from a study of T cells in localized non-small cell lung cancer. For this clone: The sample has other DNA sequences that encode this CDR3 too.

Clones were sequenced by immunoSEQ multiplex PCR, and TCRdb holds only the in-frame ones, with some missing. The data contain fewer than 45,000 clones, 85% to 90% of them seen just once; the ten biggest clones take up around 7%. This CDR3 spans 15 amino acids. CDR1 KGHSH and CDR2 LQKENI come from the germline V gene. V shed 6 bases, J shed 2 bases, and the junction held 5 bases outside the gene matches. This sample comprised peripheral blood, obtained before any cancer treatment. The rearrangement joins TRBV18 to TRBJ2-5; the match to TRBD2 covers 11 bases. This clonotype was obtained from a woman between 18 and 49 years old with stage III lung adenocarcinoma. The CDR3 bases are TGTGCCAGCTCCCCCTTAGCGGGGGGGCAAGAGACCCAGTACTTC. As protein: CASSPLAGGQETQYF.